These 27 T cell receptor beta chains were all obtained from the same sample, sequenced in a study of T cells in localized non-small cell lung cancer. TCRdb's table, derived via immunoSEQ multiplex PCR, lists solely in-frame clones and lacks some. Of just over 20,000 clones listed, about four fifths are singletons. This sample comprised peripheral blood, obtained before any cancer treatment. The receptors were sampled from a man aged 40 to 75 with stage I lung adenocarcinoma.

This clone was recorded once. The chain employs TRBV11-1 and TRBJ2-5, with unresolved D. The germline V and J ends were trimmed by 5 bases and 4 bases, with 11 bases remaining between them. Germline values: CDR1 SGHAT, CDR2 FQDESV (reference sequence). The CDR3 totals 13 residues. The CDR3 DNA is TGTGCCAGCAGCCTGGGCCCGGCAGAGACCCAGTACTTC. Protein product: CASSLGPAETQYF. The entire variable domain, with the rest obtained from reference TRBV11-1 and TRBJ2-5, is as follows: EAEVAQSPRYKITEKSQAVAFWCDPISGHATLYWYRQILGQGPELLVQFQDESVVDDSQLPKDRFSAERLKGVDSTLKIQPAELGDSAMYLCASSLGPAETQYFGPGTRLLVL.

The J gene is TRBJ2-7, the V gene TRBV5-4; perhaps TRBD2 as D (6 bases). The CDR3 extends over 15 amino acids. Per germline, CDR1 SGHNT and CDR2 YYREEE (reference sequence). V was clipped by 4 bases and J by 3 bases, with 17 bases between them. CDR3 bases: TGTGCCAGCAGCACGACGGGACTCGCCGTCTACGAGCAGTACTTC. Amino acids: CASSTTGLAVYEQYF.

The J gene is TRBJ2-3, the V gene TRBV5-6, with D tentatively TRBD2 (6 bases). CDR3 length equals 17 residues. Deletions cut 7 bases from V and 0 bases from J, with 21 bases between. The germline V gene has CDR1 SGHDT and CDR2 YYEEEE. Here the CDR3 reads CASHTPWDWKSTDTQYF. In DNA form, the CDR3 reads TGTGCCAGCCATACCCCTTGGGACTGGAAAAGCACAGATACGCAGTATTTT.

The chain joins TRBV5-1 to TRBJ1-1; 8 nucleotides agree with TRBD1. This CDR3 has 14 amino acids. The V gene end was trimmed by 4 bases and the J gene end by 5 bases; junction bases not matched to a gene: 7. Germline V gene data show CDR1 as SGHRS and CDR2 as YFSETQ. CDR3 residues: CASSPDREGTEAFF. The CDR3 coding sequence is TGCGCCAGCAGCCCGGACAGGGAGGGAACTGAAGCTTTCTTT.

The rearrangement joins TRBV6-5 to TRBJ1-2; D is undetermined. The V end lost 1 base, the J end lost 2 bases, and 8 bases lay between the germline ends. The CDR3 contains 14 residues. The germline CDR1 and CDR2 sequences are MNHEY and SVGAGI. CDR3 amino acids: CASSYWLGNYGYTF. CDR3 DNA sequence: TGTGCCAGCAGTTACTGGCTTGGGAACTATGGCTACACCTTC.

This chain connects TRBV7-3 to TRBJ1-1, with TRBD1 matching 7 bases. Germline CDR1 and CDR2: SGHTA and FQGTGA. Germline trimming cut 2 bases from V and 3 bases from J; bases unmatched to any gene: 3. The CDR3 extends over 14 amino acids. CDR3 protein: CASSLGDSHTEAFF. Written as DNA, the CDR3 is TGTGCCAGCAGCTTAGGGGACAGTCACACTGAAGCTTTCTTT.

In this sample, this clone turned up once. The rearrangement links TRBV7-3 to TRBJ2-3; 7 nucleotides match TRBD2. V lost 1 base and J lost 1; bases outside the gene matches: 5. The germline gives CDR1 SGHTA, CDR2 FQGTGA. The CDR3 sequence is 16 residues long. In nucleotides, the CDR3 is TGTGCCAGCAGCTTAAACGCGGGAGAAGGCACAGATACGCAGTATTTT. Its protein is CASSLNAGEGTDTQYF.

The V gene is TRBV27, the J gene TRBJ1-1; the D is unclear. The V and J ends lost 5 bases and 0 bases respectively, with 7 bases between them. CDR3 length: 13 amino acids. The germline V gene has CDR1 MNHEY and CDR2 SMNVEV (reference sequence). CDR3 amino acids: CASSRTLNTEAFF. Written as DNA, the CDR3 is TGTGCCAGCAGTCGGACCCTGAACACTGAAGCTTTCTTT.

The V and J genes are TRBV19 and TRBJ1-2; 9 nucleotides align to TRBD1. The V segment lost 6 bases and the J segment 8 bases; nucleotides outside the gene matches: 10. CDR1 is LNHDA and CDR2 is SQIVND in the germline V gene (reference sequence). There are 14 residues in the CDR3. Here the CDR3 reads CASSGTGRLWGYTF. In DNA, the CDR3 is TGTGCCAGTAGCGGGACAGGGCGGCTCTGGGGCTACACCTTC.

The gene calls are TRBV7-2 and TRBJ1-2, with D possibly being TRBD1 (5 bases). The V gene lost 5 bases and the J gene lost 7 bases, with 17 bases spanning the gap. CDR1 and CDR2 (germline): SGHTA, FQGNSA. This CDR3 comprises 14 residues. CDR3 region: CASSPRGTSGGYTF. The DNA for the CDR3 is TGTGCCAGCAGCCCTAGAGGGACCAGTGGTGGCTACACCTTC.

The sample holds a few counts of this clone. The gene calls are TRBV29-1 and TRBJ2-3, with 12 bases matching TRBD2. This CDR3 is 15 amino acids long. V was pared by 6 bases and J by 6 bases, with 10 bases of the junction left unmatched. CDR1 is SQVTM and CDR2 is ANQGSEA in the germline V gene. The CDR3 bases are TGCAGCGTAGGGACTAGCGGGTCGGGTGGGGATACGCAGTATTTT. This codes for CSVGTSGSGGDTQYF.

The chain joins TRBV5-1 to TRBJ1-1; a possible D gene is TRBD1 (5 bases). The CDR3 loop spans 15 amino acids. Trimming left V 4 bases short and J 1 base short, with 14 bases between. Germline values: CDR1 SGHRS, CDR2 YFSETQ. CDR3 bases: TGCGCCAGCAGCGATCCCAGGGAGGGGAACACTGAAGCTTTCTTT. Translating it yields CASSDPREGNTEAFF. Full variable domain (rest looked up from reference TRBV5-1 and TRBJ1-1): KAGVTQTPRYLIKTRGQQVTLSCSPISGHRSVSWYQQTPGQGLQFLFEYFSETQRNKGNFPGRFSGRQFSNSRSEMNVSTLELGDSALYLCASSDPREGNTEAFFGQGTRLTVV.

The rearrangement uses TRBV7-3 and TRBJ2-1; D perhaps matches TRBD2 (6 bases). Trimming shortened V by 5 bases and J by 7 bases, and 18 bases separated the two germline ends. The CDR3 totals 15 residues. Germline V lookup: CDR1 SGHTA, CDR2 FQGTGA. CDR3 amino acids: CASSPPGRDSNEQFF. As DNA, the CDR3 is TGTGCCAGCAGCCCCCCGGGACGGGACTCTAATGAGCAGTTCTTC. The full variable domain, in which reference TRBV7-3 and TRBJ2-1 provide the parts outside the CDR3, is GAGVSQTPSNKVTEKGKYVELRCDPISGHTALYWYRQSLGQGPEFLIYFQGTGAADDSGLPNDRFFAVRPEGSVSTLKIQRTERGDSAVYLCASSPPGRDSNEQFFGPGTRLTVL.

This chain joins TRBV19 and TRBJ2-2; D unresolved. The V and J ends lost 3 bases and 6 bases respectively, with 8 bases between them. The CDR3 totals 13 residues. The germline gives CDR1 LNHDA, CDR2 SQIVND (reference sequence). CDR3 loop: CASSIGGAGELFF. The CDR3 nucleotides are TGTGCCAGTAGTATTGGTGGAGCCGGGGAGCTGTTTTTT.

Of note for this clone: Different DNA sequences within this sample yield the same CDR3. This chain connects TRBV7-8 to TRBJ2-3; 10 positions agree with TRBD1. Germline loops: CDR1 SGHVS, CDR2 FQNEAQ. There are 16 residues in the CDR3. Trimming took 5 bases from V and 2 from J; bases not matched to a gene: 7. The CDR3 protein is CASSLRDRGSTDTQYF. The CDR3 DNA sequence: TGTGCCAGCAGCCTCCGGGACAGGGGATCCACAGATACGCAGTATTTT.

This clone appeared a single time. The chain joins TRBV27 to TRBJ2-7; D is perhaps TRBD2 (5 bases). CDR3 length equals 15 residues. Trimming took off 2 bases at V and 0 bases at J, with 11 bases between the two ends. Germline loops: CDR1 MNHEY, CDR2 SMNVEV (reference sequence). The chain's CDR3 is CASSLNGGYSYEQYF. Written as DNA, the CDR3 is TGTGCCAGCAGTTTAAATGGCGGGTACTCCTACGAGCAGTACTTC.

The CDR3: CASKRNPSENTEAFF. DNA of the CDR3: TGTGCCAGCAAGCGGAACCCCAGTGAGAACACTGAAGCTTTCTTT. The chain links TRBV27 to TRBJ1-1; D not resolved. The CDR3 length is 15 residues. The germline V gene encodes CDR1 MNHEY and CDR2 SMNVEV (reference sequence). Trimming removed 7 bases at V and 1 base at J, with 16 bases between.

CDR3 residues: CASSLEGRIVNTEAFF. In DNA form, the CDR3 reads TGCGCCAGCAGCTTGGAAGGGAGGATCGTGAACACTGAAGCTTTCTTT. The chain joins TRBV5-1 to TRBJ1-1; D remains ambiguous. Germline V CDR1 and CDR2: SGHRS, YFSETQ. The CDR3 extends over 16 amino acids. The V end lost 0 bases, the J end lost 0 bases, and 12 bases lay between the germline ends.

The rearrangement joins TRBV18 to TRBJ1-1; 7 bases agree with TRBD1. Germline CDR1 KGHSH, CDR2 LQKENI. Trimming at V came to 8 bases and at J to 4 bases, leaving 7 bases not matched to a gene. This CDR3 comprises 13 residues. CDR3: CASLTGAGTEAFF. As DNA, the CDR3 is TGTGCCAGCCTCACAGGGGCGGGCACTGAAGCTTTCTTT.

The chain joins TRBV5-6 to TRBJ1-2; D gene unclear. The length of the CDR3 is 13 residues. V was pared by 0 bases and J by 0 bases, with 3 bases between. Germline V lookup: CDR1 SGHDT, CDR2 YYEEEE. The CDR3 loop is CASSLESNYGYTF. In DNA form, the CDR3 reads TGTGCCAGCAGCTTGGAATCTAACTATGGCTACACCTTC.

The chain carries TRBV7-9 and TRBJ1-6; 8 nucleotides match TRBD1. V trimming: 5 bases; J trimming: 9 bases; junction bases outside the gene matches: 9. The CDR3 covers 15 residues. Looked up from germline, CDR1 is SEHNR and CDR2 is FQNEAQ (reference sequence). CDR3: CASSASGTGFSPLHF. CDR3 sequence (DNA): TGTGCCAGCAGCGCCTCCGGGACAGGATTTTCACCCCTCCACTTT.

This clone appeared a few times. DNA of the CDR3: TGTGCCAGCAGCCAAGATCTCAATAGCAATCAGCCCCAGCATTTT. This encodes CASSQDLNSNQPQHF. V gene TRBV4-2 combines with J gene TRBJ1-5; unclear D gene. Per the germline V gene, CDR1 is LGHNA and CDR2 is YNFKEQ. The CDR3 is 15 residues long. Trimming shortened V by 0 bases and J by 0 bases, and 6 bases separated the two germline ends.

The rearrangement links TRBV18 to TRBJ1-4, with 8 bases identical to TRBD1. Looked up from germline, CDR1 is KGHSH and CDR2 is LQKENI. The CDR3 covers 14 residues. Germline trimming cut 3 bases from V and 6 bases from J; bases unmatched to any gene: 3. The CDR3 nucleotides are TGTGCCAGCTCACCGGACAGGGTGGATGAAAAACTGTTTTTT. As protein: CASSPDRVDEKLFF.

The CDR3 protein is CASSTGPYYEQYF. For the CDR3, the DNA is TGTGCCAGCAGTACCGGACCATACTACGAGCAGTACTTC. V gene TRBV27 combines with J gene TRBJ2-7, with no clear D. Germline CDR1 is MNHEY and CDR2 is SMNVEV (reference sequence). The CDR3 consists of 13 residues. Trimming took 5 bases from V and 3 from J, leaving 11 bases between them.

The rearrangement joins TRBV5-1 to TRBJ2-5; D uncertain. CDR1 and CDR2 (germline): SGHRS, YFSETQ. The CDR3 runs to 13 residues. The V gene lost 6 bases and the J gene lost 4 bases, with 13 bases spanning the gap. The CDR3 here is CASKTTMGETQYF. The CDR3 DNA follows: TGCGCCAGCAAAACTACTATGGGAGAGACCCAGTACTTC.

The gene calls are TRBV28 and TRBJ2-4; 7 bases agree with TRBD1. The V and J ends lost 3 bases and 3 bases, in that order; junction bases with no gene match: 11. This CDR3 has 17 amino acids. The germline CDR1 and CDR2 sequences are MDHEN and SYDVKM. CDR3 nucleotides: TGTGCCAGCAGTTTCGACGCCGGGACAGCCGGCAAAAACATTCAGTACTTC. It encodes CASSFDAGTAGKNIQYF.

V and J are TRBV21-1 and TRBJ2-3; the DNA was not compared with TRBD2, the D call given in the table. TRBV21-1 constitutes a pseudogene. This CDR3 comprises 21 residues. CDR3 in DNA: TGTGCCAGCAGCTCAGGGGGGGTCGCTAGCGGGAAAACCCCCTGGACAGATACGCAGTATTTT. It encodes CASSSGGVASGKTPWTDTQYF.